Listed below are T cell receptor beta chains from one sample, sequenced in a study of CD8+ T cells in alopecia areata. Libraries were prepared by immunoSEQ multiplex PCR; TCRdb keeps only in-frame clonotypes and omits some of them. Of approximately 180,000 clones detected, more than 55% appear once; the ten largest clones hold approximately 1.2%. Here the sequenced sample was CD4+ T cells sorted from blood, taken around week 50, from a patient treated with tofacitinib. These receptors originate from a human donor with alopecia areata. The CDR3 runs from the conserved cysteine through the conserved F or W. The D gene is left open where the match is weak. Size is stated for part of the rows, as once, few or many counts, or as a class when the clone is expanded.

>NA|NA|TRBJ2-4|TRBV6-1|13
TGTGCCAGCTCCGCCCAGGCCAAAAACATTCAGTACTTC
CASSAQAKNIQYF
>NA|NA|TRBJ1-2|TRBV29-1|12
TGCAGCGGACAAAGGGGGGAATATGGCTACACCTTC
CSGQRGEYGYTF
>NA|NA|TRBJ1-5|TRBV7-2|14
TGTGCCAGCAGCTTTTGGGGGAACAATCAGCCCCAGCATTTT
CASSFWGNNQPQHF
>few|TRBD2|TRBJ2-3|TRBV29-1|15
TGCAGCGTTGAAGTTCTAAGCGGGGGCACAGATACGCAGTATTTT
CSVEVLSGGTDTQYF
>NA|NA|TRBJ2-7|TRBV10-3|15
TGTGCCATCAGTGACGACATACAGAGCTCCTACGAGCAGTACTTC
CAISDDIQSSYEQYF
>few|NA|TRBJ2-7|TRBV5-6|13
TGTGCCAGCAGCTTGGTTTTCAGCTACGAGCAGTACTTC
CASSLVFSYEQYF
>NA|NA|TRBJ1-2|TRBV5-1|15
TGCGCCAGCAGCTTGTTTCGGGGGAGAGAGGATGGCTACACCTTC
CASSLFRGREDGYTF
>few|NA|TRBJ2-2|TRBV30|15
TGTGCCTGGAGTGTACATCAGGGACGGACCGGGGAGCTGTTTTTT
CAWSVHQGRTGELFF
>NA|NA|TRBJ2-3|TRBV9|15
TGTGCCAGCAGCTCCCCGAACTATGGCACAGATACGCAGTATTTT
CASSSPNYGTDTQYF
>NA|NA|TRBJ2-2|TRBV29-1|12
TGCAGCGCTCAAGAGAGCGCCGGGGAGCTGTTTTTT
CSAQESAGELFF
>NA|TRBD1|TRBJ2-5|TRBV5-1|17
TGCGCCAGCAGCTTGTTCATTGGTAGGACAGGACAAGAGACCCAGTACTTC
CASSLFIGRTGQETQYF
>few|NA|TRBJ2-2|TRBV29-1|13
TGCAGCGTTGGCCCCACAGGGCTCGGGGAGCTGTTTTTT
CSVGPTGLGELFF
>few|NA|TRBJ2-7|TRBV10-3|14
TGTGCCATCAGAGTAACAACAGGTTTGGGCGAGCAGTACTTC
CAIRVTTGLGEQYF
>NA|NA|TRBJ1-1|TRBV29-1|13
TGCAGCGTTCTAAGGGACTCGAACACTGAAGCTTTCTTT
CSVLRDSNTEAFF
>NA|TRBD1|TRBJ1-2|TRBV5-6|15
TGTGCCAGCAGTCTCGGACAGGTCGGTGAGTCTGGCTACACCTTC
CASSLGQVGESGYTF
>NA|NA|TRBJ1-6|TRBV9|15
TGTGCCAGCAGCGCCGCCGGGACGGGTAATTCACCCCTCCACTTT
CASSAAGTGNSPLHF